What follows are 27 T cell receptor beta chains derived from one specimen sequenced in a study of shared clonotypes between healthy human individuals. TCRdb keeps only in-frame clones here, not all; method: immunoSEQ multiplex PCR. The sample contains under 650,000 clones, 90% to 96% of which appear only once. The sequenced sample consisted of naive CD4+ T cells sorted from blood. Stated subset: CD45RA+ positively selected. The receptors originated from a woman aged 30 to 39 in good health.

This clone was observed a single time. The V gene is TRBV13, the J gene TRBJ1-2, with D unresolved. This CDR3 has 15 residues. Germline V gene sequence: CDR1 PRHDT, CDR2 FYEKMQ (reference sequence). Trimming stripped 5 bases from V and 7 bases from J, with 20 bases between. CDR3 sequence (DNA): TGTGCCAGCAGCCCAACGAAACGTAGGATTAGTGGCTACACCTTC. Encoded protein: CASSPTKRRISGYTF.

The chain links TRBV2 to TRBJ1-4; D is perhaps TRBD1 (6 bases). V was trimmed by 6 bases and J by 8 bases, leaving 13 bases between them. Looked up from germline, CDR1 is SNHLY and CDR2 is FYNNEI. This CDR3 contains 13 residues. CDR3 in DNA: TGTGCCAGCAGATCCTCCCAGGGGGAAAAACTGTTTTTT. Residues: CASRSSQGEKLFF.

The chain carries TRBV29-1 and TRBJ1-2, with D perhaps matching TRBD1 (5 bases). V gave up 7 bases and J gave up 4 bases, with 22 bases separating them. The CDR3 runs to 15 residues. The V gene's germline CDR1 is SQVTM and CDR2 ANQGSEA. DNA of the CDR3: TGCAGCGCCAAAGAACCGGGACGGAGGATCTATGGCTACACCTTC. It yields the protein CSAKEPGRRIYGYTF. Full variable domain (rest looked up from reference TRBV29-1 and TRBJ1-2): SAVISQKPSRDICQRGTSLTIQCQVDSQVTMMFWYRQQPGQSLTLIATANQGSEATYESGFVIDKFPISRPNLTFSTLTVSNMSPEDSSIYLCSAKEPGRRIYGYTFGSGTRLTVV.

The genes are TRBV7-3 and TRBJ2-1, with 7 nucleotides matching TRBD2. Germline assignment: CDR1 SGHTA and CDR2 FQGTGA. Trimming removed 6 bases from V and 8 bases from J; junction bases left unmatched: 16. There are 16 residues in the CDR3. CDR3 residues: CASSSFWAGAVHEQFF. The CDR3 nucleotides are TGTGCCAGCAGTTCTTTCTGGGCGGGAGCGGTCCATGAGCAGTTCTTC.

This chain connects TRBV7-6 to TRBJ1-5; 10 positions agree with TRBD1. The trim removed 5 bases at V and 1 base at J, leaving 5 bases unmatched. The length of the CDR3 is 16 residues. Germline CDR1 reads SGHVS; CDR2 reads FNYEAQ. The CDR3, as DNA: TGTGCCAGCAGCCCGGGACAGGGGAAGAGCAATCAGCCCCAGCATTTT. It codes for CASSPGQGKSNQPQHF.

This chain connects TRBV11-2 to TRBJ2-4; D is possibly TRBD1 or TRBD2 (5 bases each). Trimming removed 5 bases from V and 5 bases from J, with 19 bases in between. The CDR3 runs 16 residues. CDR1 is SGHAT and CDR2 is FQNNGV in the germline V gene. The CDR3 loop reads CASSQLSGTLQNIQYF. CDR3 DNA: TGTGCCAGCAGCCAATTGTCCGGGACGTTGCAAAACATTCAGTACTTC.

The J gene is TRBJ2-3, the V gene TRBV10-3; TRBD2 is a possible D gene (6 bases). Germline CDR1 ENHRY, CDR2 SYGVKD. Trimming took off 6 bases at V and 0 bases at J, with 7 bases between the two ends. The length of the CDR3 is 13 residues. The CDR3 bases are TGTGCCATCAGGGGGACTAGCACAGATACGCAGTATTTT. Protein product: CAIRGTSTDTQYF.

The chain couples TRBV15 to TRBJ1-1; D might be TRBD1 (6 bases). The germline V gene encodes CDR1 LNHNV and CDR2 YYDKDF (reference sequence). The CDR3 contains 15 residues. V lost 2 bases and J 4 bases, leaving 14 bases between the germline ends. The chain's CDR3 is CATSRKNRDFTEAFF. The CDR3 DNA reads TGTGCCACCAGCAGAAAAAACAGGGATTTCACTGAAGCTTTCTTT.

The chain links TRBV6-5 to TRBJ2-4, with unresolved D. V shed 6 bases and J shed 0 bases, with 9 bases lying between them. The CDR3 length is 14 residues. Germline values: CDR1 MNHEY, CDR2 SVGAGI. The CDR3 DNA reads TGTGCCAGCAGGAGTCCTTTAGCCAAAAACATTCAGTACTTC. It encodes CASRSPLAKNIQYF.

The rearrangement links TRBV5-1 to TRBJ2-1; D may be TRBD1 or TRBD2 (5 bases each). V lost 5 bases to trimming and J lost 4 bases, with 10 bases between them. Germline V CDR1 and CDR2: SGHRS, YFSETQ. This CDR3 region has 13 residues. The CDR3 region is CASRGREYNEQFF. CDR3 DNA: TGCGCCAGCAGGGGCAGGGAGTACAATGAGCAGTTCTTC.

This chain connects TRBV5-4 to TRBJ2-2; 7 bases line up with TRBD2. There are 15 residues in the CDR3. CDR1 SGHNT and CDR2 YYREEE come from the germline V gene (reference sequence). V gave up 4 bases and J gave up 4 bases; unmatched junction bases: 7. CDR3 amino acids: CASSGAGPSTGELFF. The CDR3 bases are TGTGCCAGCAGCGGAGCGGGGCCCTCCACCGGGGAGCTGTTTTTT.

The J gene is TRBJ2-5, the V gene TRBV2, with 8 nucleotides matching TRBD1. V shed 8 bases and J 5 bases; nucleotides not matched to a gene: 13. Germline V gives CDR1 SNHLY, CDR2 FYNNEI. This CDR3 region has 15 residues. The CDR3 DNA reads as TGTGCCAGCGGCAGACAGGGGTCCCTCGGCGAGACCCAGTACTTC. Residues: CASGRQGSLGETQYF.

V usage is TRBV19 and J usage is TRBJ2-7; maybe TRBD1 (5 bases). Germline-derived CDR1 and CDR2 are LNHDA and SQIVND (reference sequence). This CDR3 spans 13 amino acids. Trimming stripped 6 bases from V and 3 bases from J, with 12 bases between. Here the CDR3 reads CASSRAGFYEQYF. CDR3 bases: TGTGCCAGTAGCAGGGCAGGGTTCTACGAGCAGTACTTC.

The chain has TRBV5-1 and TRBJ2-1; TRBD2 agrees at 7 bases. The CDR3 totals 14 residues. V lost 6 bases and J lost 8; bases outside the gene matches: 11. The germline V gene has CDR1 SGHRS and CDR2 YFSETQ. CDR3 in amino acids: CASTPGGSFHEQFF. CDR3 nucleotides: TGCGCCAGCACCCCGGGCGGGAGTTTCCATGAGCAGTTCTTC.

This chain joins TRBV5-1 and TRBJ2-1; 12 bases are a match to TRBD2. Per the germline V gene, CDR1 is SGHRS and CDR2 is YFSETQ. The junction had 6 bases not matched to a gene; V was cut back by 2 bases and J by 6 bases. There are 16 residues in the CDR3. Written as DNA, the CDR3 is TGCGCCAGCAGCTTAACCGGGACTAGCGGGCGCAATGAGCAGTTCTTC. Amino acid sequence: CASSLTGTSGRNEQFF.

This rearrangement joins TRBV19 to TRBJ2-7; a possible D gene is TRBD1 (7 bases). CDR1 LNHDA and CDR2 SQIVND come from the germline V gene (reference sequence). V was shortened by 0 bases and J by 3 bases, with 15 bases between the two germline ends. The CDR3 has 16 residues. The CDR3 reads CASSIDGGTANYEQYF. CDR3 DNA sequence: TGTGCCAGTAGTATAGATGGGGGGACAGCTAACTACGAGCAGTACTTC. Full variable domain (rest looked up from reference TRBV19 and TRBJ2-7): DGGITQSPKYLFRKEGQNVTLSCEQNLNHDAMYWYRQDPGQGLRLIYYSQIVNDFQKGDIAEGYSVSREKKESFPLTVTSAQKNPTAFYLCASSIDGGTANYEQYFGPGTRLTVT.

This chain joins TRBV7-9 and TRBJ1-3, with no clear D. V lost 1 base to trimming and J lost 0 bases, with 10 bases between them. CDR3 length: 16 amino acids. The V gene's germline CDR1 is SEHNR and CDR2 FQNEAQ (reference sequence). This chain's CDR3 is CASSLVVGSSGNTIYF. The CDR3 DNA is TGTGCCAGCAGCTTAGTGGTCGGCAGCTCTGGAAACACCATATATTTT.

The V gene is TRBV9, the J gene TRBJ2-7, with D possibly TRBD2 on 5 matching bases. Trimming removed 0 bases from V and 0 bases from J, with 13 bases in between. The CDR3 has 16 residues. The germline V gene has CDR1 SGDLS and CDR2 YYNGEE. The CDR3 DNA sequence: TGTGCCAGCAGCGTAGGTTCCGGGGTTAGCTCCTACGAGCAGTACTTC. It specifies CASSVGSGVSSYEQYF.

The chain employs TRBV19 and TRBJ1-3; D gene uncertain. The CDR3 runs 14 residues. The V end was cut by 8 bases, the J end by 0 bases, with 11 bases between. Germline V CDR1 and CDR2: LNHDA, SQIVND (reference sequence). This chain's CDR3 is CASLSGFSGNTIYF. DNA of the CDR3: TGTGCCAGTTTGTCCGGGTTCTCTGGAAACACCATATATTTT.

V gene TRBV28 combines with J gene TRBJ1-1; no definite D call. CDR3 length: 14 amino acids. The germline CDR1 and CDR2 sequences are MDHEN and SYDVKM. V was pared by 7 bases and J by 0 bases, with 12 bases between. DNA of the CDR3: TGTGCCAGCACCCCCGTGGGGATGAACACTGAAGCTTTCTTT. Translation gives CASTPVGMNTEAFF.

The CDR3 region has the DNA TGTGCCAGCAGTGATTTAAACACTGAAGCTTTCTTT. Its protein is CASSDLNTEAFF. The chain employs TRBV6-6 and TRBJ1-1; D gene uncertain. The CDR3 loop spans 12 amino acids. Germline V gene lookup returns CDR1 MNHNY and CDR2 SVGAGI (reference sequence). V lost 5 bases, J lost 2 bases, and 6 bases lay in between.

This rearrangement joins TRBV12-5 to TRBJ2-2; 8 bases agree with TRBD2. The V gene end was trimmed by 3 bases and the J gene end by 6 bases; junction bases not matched to a gene: 9. This CDR3 comprises 16 residues. Germline loops: CDR1 LGHNT, CDR2 FRNRAP. The DNA of the CDR3 is TGTGCTAGTGGTTTCTTTCTAGCGGGTTTGGCCGGGGAGCTGTTTTTT. This sequence encodes CASGFFLAGLAGELFF. Combining the CDR3 with reference TRBV12-5 and TRBJ2-2 gives the whole variable domain DARVTQTPRHKVTEMGQEVTMRCQPILGHNTVFWYRQTMMQGLELLAYFRNRAPLDDSGMPKDRFSAEMPDATLATLKIQPSEPRDSAVYFCASGFFLAGLAGELFFGEGSRLTVL.

V is TRBV14 and J is TRBJ2-2; D remains unclear. This CDR3 contains 13 residues. The V end lost 3 bases, the J end lost 6 bases, and 8 bases lay between the germline ends. CDR1 and CDR2 from the germline V gene are SGHDN and FVKESK. The CDR3: CASSQHWAGELFF. CDR3 bases: TGTGCCAGCAGCCAGCATTGGGCCGGGGAGCTGTTTTTT.

This chain uses TRBV29-1 with TRBJ1-1, with a tentative D call TRBD1 (6 bases). Germline loops: CDR1 SQVTM, CDR2 ANQGSEA. V lost 6 bases and J 3 bases, leaving 17 bases between the germline ends. The CDR3 extends over 14 amino acids. CDR3 sequence (DNA): TGCAGCGTAAAGGGGGGCAGAGAGGACACTGAAGCTTTCTTT. This translates into CSVKGGREDTEAFF.

The rearrangement joins TRBV28 to TRBJ2-7, with 7 bases identical to TRBD1. The CDR3 loop spans 12 amino acids. Germline CDR1 reads MDHEN; CDR2 reads SYDVKM. V shed 8 bases and J 3 bases; nucleotides not matched to a gene: 4. The CDR3 is CASDRQGYEQYF. The CDR3 DNA reads as TGTGCCAGCGACCGACAGGGCTACGAGCAGTACTTC.

The chain has TRBV2 and TRBJ2-1; no clear D. CDR1 is SNHLY, CDR2 FYNNEI, per germline. The CDR3 is 12 residues long. Trimming left V 1 base short and J 9 bases short, with 7 bases between. The CDR3 loop is CASSEDRTEQFF. In nucleotides, the CDR3 is TGTGCCAGCAGTGAAGATCGGACTGAGCAGTTCTTC.

CDR3 sequence: CASSPQQGLGEQYF. The CDR3 nucleotides read TGTGCCAGCAGTCCCCAACAGGGTCTAGGGGAGCAGTACTTC. This chain connects TRBV6-1 to TRBJ2-7; D may be TRBD1 (6 bases). CDR3 length equals 14 residues. The V gene's germline CDR1 is MNHNS and CDR2 SASEGT. V was shortened by 5 bases and J by 7 bases, with 18 bases between the two germline ends.